The present TCR beta chain was sequenced within a study of blood T cell repertoires in COVID-19. Losses at the gene ends were 4 bases for V and 2 bases for J; bases not matched to a gene: 3. Germline assignment: CDR1 SQVTM and CDR2 ANQGSEA. This CDR3 is 13 amino acids long. Assay: immunoSEQ multiplex PCR; the TCRdb copy retains only in-frame clones and omits some. This repertoire shows some 93,000 clones, around 86% found once; its top ten account for 3.8%. The sequencing input was peripheral blood. The receptor was derived from a man aged 60 to 69 with acute or convalescent COVID-19. The gene calls are TRBV29-1 and TRBJ1-2; 8 bases are shared with TRBD1. CDR3 loop: CSVVGTGNYGYTF. CDR3 in DNA: TGCAGCGTTGTCGGGACAGGAAACTATGGCTACACCTTC.